This TCR beta chain came from a study of identical twins. This clonotype was seen repeatedly, ten times or more. Trimming left V 1 base short and J 5 bases short, with 11 bases between. The germline V gene has CDR1 SGHTA and CDR2 FQGNSA. This CDR3 has 14 amino acids. TCRdb reanalysed the 5' RACE reads using MiXCR and keeps one entry per CDR3 protein. The table includes some 660,000 distinct CDR3 sequences, less than 10% detected once. These data also featured in a second study, about yellow fever vaccine responses in identical twins. That publication notes: Twins' vaccine T cell response reportedly seemed partly convergent, partly personalized.

The chain couples TRBV7-2 to TRBJ2-5, with D uncertain. Specimen: PBMCs. This clonotype was sampled from a woman aged 18-29 years in good health. The CDR3 DNA follows: TGTGCCAGCAGCTTAGGACGCCTGCAGGAGACCCAGTACTTC. Its translation is CASSLGRLQETQYF.